This T cell receptor beta chain was sequenced in a study of blood T cell repertoires in COVID-19. About the study: PBMCs, B-cell-depleted T cells, or T cells were the source of the cDNA or gDNA that made up the material.

Data came from immunoSEQ multiplex PCR; TCRdb stores just in-frame clones and leaves some out. The table includes around 50,000 clones, more than 70% detected once. Germline CDR1 reads SGHTA; CDR2 reads FQGNSA. The CDR3 covers 15 residues. Deletions cut 5 bases from V and 8 bases from J, with 19 bases between. What was sequenced was peripheral blood. The clonotype was recovered from a man over 45 with active COVID-19. V usage is TRBV7-2 and J usage is TRBJ2-4; TRBD1 is a possible D gene (6 bases). The CDR3 DNA is TGTGCCAGCAGCAATAGGCAACAGGGATTATACATTCAGTACTTC. This translates into CASSNRQQGLYIQYF.